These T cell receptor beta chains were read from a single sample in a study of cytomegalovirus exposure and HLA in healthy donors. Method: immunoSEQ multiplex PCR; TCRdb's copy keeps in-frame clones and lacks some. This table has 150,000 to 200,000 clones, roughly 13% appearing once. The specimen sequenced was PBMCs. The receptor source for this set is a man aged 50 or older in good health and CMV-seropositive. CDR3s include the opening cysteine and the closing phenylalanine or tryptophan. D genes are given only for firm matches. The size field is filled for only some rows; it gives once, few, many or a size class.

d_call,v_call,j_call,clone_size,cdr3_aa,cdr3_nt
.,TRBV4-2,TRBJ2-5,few,CASSQSAGYGETQYF,TGTGCCAGCAGCCAATCGGCGGGTTATGGGGAGACCCAGTACTTC
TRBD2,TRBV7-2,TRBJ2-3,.,CASSYGGARTDTQYF,TGTGCCAGCAGCTACGGGGGGGCCCGCACAGATACGCAGTATTTT
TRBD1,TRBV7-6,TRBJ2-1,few,CASSSLGDRDLASEQFF,TGTGCCAGCAGTTCCTTGGGGGACAGGGACCTAGCCAGTGAGCAGTTCTTC
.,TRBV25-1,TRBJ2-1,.,CASSDGRRDEQFF,TGTGCCAGCAGTGATGGCCGGAGGGATGAGCAGTTCTTC
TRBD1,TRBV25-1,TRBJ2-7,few,CASRGQVSYEQYF,TGTGCCAGCAGAGGACAGGTCTCCTACGAGCAGTACTTC
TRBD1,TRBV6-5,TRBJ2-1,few,CASSHRGLYNEQFF,TGTGCCAGCAGTCACAGGGGGCTCTACAATGAGCAGTTCTTC
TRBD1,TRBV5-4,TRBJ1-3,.,CASSLGGASGNTIYF,TGTGCCAGCAGCCTAGGGGGCGCGTCAGGAAACACCATATATTTT
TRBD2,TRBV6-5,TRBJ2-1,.,CASSYGGGGGYNEQFF,TGTGCCAGCAGTTACGGGGGAGGCGGGGGGTACAATGAGCAGTTCTTC
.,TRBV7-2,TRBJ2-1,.,CASSPGGSYNEQFF,TGTGCCAGCAGCCCCGGAGGGTCCTACAATGAGCAGTTCTTC
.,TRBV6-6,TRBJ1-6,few,CASSWGDNSPLHF,TGTGCCAGCAGTTGGGGAGACAATTCACCCCTCCACTTT
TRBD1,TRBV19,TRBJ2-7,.,CASSIERDRGDEQYF,TGTGCCAGTAGTATCGAGAGGGACAGGGGGGACGAGCAGTACTTC
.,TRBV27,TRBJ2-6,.,CASSPPDREGYSGANVLTF,TGTGCCAGCAGTCCTCCGGACAGGGAGGGGTACTCTGGGGCCAACGTCCTGACTTTC
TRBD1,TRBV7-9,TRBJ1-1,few,CASSSGTGLNTEAFF,TGTGCCAGCAGCTCGGGGACAGGGTTGAACACTGAAGCTTTCTTT
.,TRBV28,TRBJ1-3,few,CASSPQEGSGNTIYF,TGTGCCAGCAGTCCGCAGGAGGGCTCAGGAAACACCATATATTTT